This record covers a single T cell receptor (beta chain). The antigen is not known. Deletions cut 2 bases from V and 2 bases from J, with 15 bases between. The germline CDR1 and CDR2 sequences are PRHDT and FYEKMQ (reference sequence). CDR3 length equals 16 residues. The table came from immunoSEQ multiplex PCR; TCRdb's copy has only in-frame clones and leaves some out. The profile shows 35,000 to 50,000 clones, approximately 73% of them singletons. Ipilimumab CTLA-4 blockade and focal radiation were given to patients with chemo-refractory metastatic non-small-cell lung cancer. The record originates from a study of radiotherapy plus CTLA-4 blockade in lung cancer. Study at large: Objective responses were documented in over 15% of patients, with disease control in 31%. Study-level results: The study found tumor-derived TCR clones expanded in blood after radiotherapy plus ipilimumab. Alongside interferon-beta, early blood T cell clone dynamics were reportedly the best predictor of response.

This TCR derives from a human donor with non-small cell lung cancer who had a complete response to radiotherapy plus ipilimumab. The chain employs TRBV13 and TRBJ1-1; D is unresolved. The sequenced sample was peripheral blood, obtained from a patient treated with radiotherapy plus ipilimumab. The CDR3 sequence is CASSLFGVSSNTEAFF. As DNA, the CDR3 is TGTGCCAGCAGCTTATTTGGCGTTAGCTCAAACACTGAAGCTTTCTTT.